The following is a T cell receptor (beta chain) sequence with its context. This likely comes from a read error, as the CDR3 has no conserved phenylalanine or tryptophan at its end. The DNA is left out, because the CDR3 cannot be placed on it with certainty; the CDR3 is given as TCRdb lists it. The entry originates in a study of tumor-infiltrating lymphocytes in oesophageal squamous cell carcinoma. The CDR3 has 16 amino acids, counting both end residues. Germline CDR1 MNHEY, CDR2 SVGAGI. TCRdb reprocessed the PCR reads via MiXCR and lists one record per CDR3 protein. The sample holds approximately 15,000 distinct CDR3 sequences; approximately 49% are singletons and the top ten take 37%.

Material for sequencing was esophageal tumor tissue. J is TRBJ2-5 and V is TRBV6-5. The TCR comes from a female donor with esophageal squamous cell carcinoma. CDR3: CASSYSDDNYEQYFGN.